The 16 T cell receptor beta chains given below trace back to one sample, sequenced in a study of graft-versus-host responses after intestinal transplantation. Libraries were prepared by immunoSEQ multiplex PCR; TCRdb keeps only in-frame clonotypes and omits some of them. The sample consists of some 140,000 clones, roughly 92% of them appearing once. No antigens are known for them. Here the sequenced sample was unstimulated CD4+ T cells sorted from spleen or lymph node cells, taken before intestinal transplant. The receptors here all came from a human donor who received an intestinal transplant.

This clone was counted once. The rearrangement links TRBV11-3 to TRBJ2-3; D possibly corresponds to TRBD1 (6 bases). Germline assignment: CDR1 SGHNT and CDR2 YENEEA. This CDR3 contains 16 residues. The V end lost 0 bases, the J end lost 2 bases, and 12 bases lay between the germline ends. CDR3 loop: CASSLDWGLDTDTQYF. DNA of the CDR3: TGTGCCAGCAGCTTAGATTGGGGGCTCGACACAGATACGCAGTATTTT.

This chain links TRBV5-1 with TRBJ2-5, with D tentatively TRBD2 (5 bases). The V end lost 0 bases, the J end lost 5 bases, and 8 bases lay between the germline ends. Germline V gene lookup returns CDR1 SGHRS and CDR2 YFSETQ. The CDR3 is made up of 13 amino acids. CDR3 coding DNA: TGCGCCAGCAGCTTGGGGACGGGGGAGACCCAGTACTTC. This gives the protein CASSLGTGETQYF. The full variable domain, with the rest looked up from reference TRBV5-1 and TRBJ2-5, is KAGVTQTPRYLIKTRGQQVTLSCSPISGHRSVSWYQQTPGQGLQFLFEYFSETQRNKGNFPGRFSGRQFSNSRSEMNVSTLELGDSALYLCASSLGTGETQYFGPGTRLLVL.

This sequence joins TRBV7-7 and TRBJ2-2; D remains unclear. The V and J ends lost 3 bases and 5 bases respectively, with 7 bases between them. The CDR3 covers 13 residues. CDR1 SSHAT and CDR2 FNYEAQ come from the germline V gene (reference sequence). The CDR3 loop is CASSFSVTGELFF. CDR3 DNA: TGTGCCAGCAGCTTCTCGGTGACCGGGGAGCTGTTTTTT.

The CDR3 DNA sequence: TGTGCCAGCAGCTTGGCGGGTGAGCAGTACTTC. Its protein product is CASSLAGEQYF. V is TRBV5-4 and J is TRBJ2-7; D unclear. Germline V gene data show CDR1 as SGHNT and CDR2 as YYREEE (reference sequence). The CDR3 spans 11 residues. V was trimmed by 0 bases and J by 7 bases, leaving 5 bases between them.

This clone has a handful of counts. The chain combines TRBV18 with TRBJ1-6; 10 positions match TRBD1. With V trimmed by 6 bases and J by 9 bases, 5 bases remained unmatched. This CDR3 region has 14 residues. CDR1 and CDR2 (germline): KGHSH, LQKENI. The CDR3 DNA reads as TGTGCCAGCTCCCGGGGACAGGGGAGTTCACCCCTCCACTTT. Its translation is CASSRGQGSSPLHF.

This chain joins TRBV30 and TRBJ1-4; 7 bases are a match to TRBD1. The CDR3 runs to 11 residues. The germline CDR1 and CDR2 sequences are GTSNPN and SVGIG (reference sequence). Trimming took 5 bases from V and 11 from J; bases not matched to a gene: 5. In nucleotides, the CDR3 is TGTGCCTGGGGGACAGAGGGGAAACTGTTTTTT. Translated, it gives CAWGTEGKLFF.

The rearrangement links TRBV5-1 to TRBJ1-1; TRBD1 matches 7 bases. Looked up from germline, CDR1 is SGHRS and CDR2 is YFSETQ. CDR3 length: 14 amino acids. V lost 4 bases, J lost 3 bases, and 6 bases stayed unmatched. The CDR3 spells CASSTRDRDTEAFF. DNA of the CDR3: TGCGCCAGCAGCACCCGAGACAGGGACACTGAAGCTTTCTTT.

The chain combines TRBV4-1 with TRBJ1-2, with D possibly being TRBD1 (5 bases). This CDR3 region has 17 residues. Trimming left V 2 bases short and J 6 bases short, with 22 bases between. Per the germline V gene, CDR1 is MGHRA and CDR2 is YSYEKL. The CDR3 loop is CASSQLRDKGPGHGYTF. Here the CDR3 DNA reads TGCGCCAGCAGCCAATTAAGGGATAAGGGACCGGGTCATGGCTACACCTTC.

This chain uses TRBV14 with TRBJ1-3, with D perhaps TRBD1 (5 bases). CDR1 and CDR2 (germline): SGHDN, FVKESK. This CDR3 spans 14 amino acids. With 3 bases removed from V and 2 bases from J, the gap between germline ends came to 8 bases. The CDR3 sequence is CASSHGDPGNTIYF. DNA of the CDR3: TGTGCCAGCAGCCACGGGGACCCTGGAAACACCATATATTTT.

V and J are TRBV2 and TRBJ2-7, with TRBD2 matching 9 bases. Looked up from germline, CDR1 is SNHLY and CDR2 is FYNNEI. The CDR3 covers 15 residues. Trimming cost V 6 bases and J 5 bases; bases outside gene matches: 11. This CDR3 is CASRYSGGTTNEQYF. In nucleotides, the CDR3 is TGTGCCAGCAGGTATAGCGGGGGCACAACTAACGAGCAGTACTTC.

The rearrangement uses TRBV6-5 and TRBJ1-4; 10 positions match TRBD1. The CDR3 is made up of 15 amino acids. Germline V gene lookup returns CDR1 MNHEY and CDR2 SVGAGI. Trimming removed 4 bases from V and 14 bases from J; junction bases left unmatched: 13. In nucleotides, the CDR3 is TGTGCCAGCAGTTTGGGACAGGGGCACCCCTCAGATCTGTTTTTT. Its translation is CASSLGQGHPSDLFF.

This chain uses TRBV2 with TRBJ1-3, with 8 bases identical to TRBD1. This CDR3 contains 16 residues. Trimming at V came to 3 bases and at J to 4 bases, leaving 8 bases not matched to a gene. Germline V lookup: CDR1 SNHLY, CDR2 FYNNEI. CDR3 sequence (DNA): TGTGCCAGCAGTGAGGTGCAGGGGGCGGGAGGAAACACCATATATTTT. Residues: CASSEVQGAGGNTIYF.

The chain recombines TRBV12-5 with TRBJ1-1; perhaps TRBD1 as D (6 bases). The germline V gene encodes CDR1 LGHNT and CDR2 FRNRAP. Trimming took off 1 base at V and 3 bases at J, with 12 bases between the two ends. The CDR3 runs to 15 residues. DNA for the CDR3: TGTGCTAGTGGTTTGGATTTAGGGGGGGACACTGAAGCTTTCTTT. It specifies CASGLDLGGDTEAFF.

The rearrangement links TRBV29-1 to TRBJ2-1; 7 bases line up with TRBD1. The germline CDR1 and CDR2 sequences are SQVTM and ANQGSEA. J was trimmed by 6 bases and V by 4 bases; bases with no gene match: 9. The CDR3 spans 14 residues. The CDR3 DNA is TGCAGCGTTGTCGAGACGGACAGGCCCAATGAGCAGTTCTTC. Translating gives CSVVETDRPNEQFF.

The chain employs TRBV19 and TRBJ2-1; 8 bases agree with TRBD2. The trim removed 2 bases at V and 3 bases at J, leaving 0 bases unmatched. The CDR3 sequence is 14 residues long. Germline CDR1 LNHDA, CDR2 SQIVND (reference sequence). CDR3 region: CASSIRGGYNEQFF. CDR3 in DNA: TGTGCCAGTAGTATACGGGGGGGCTACAATGAGCAGTTCTTC. Combining the CDR3 with reference TRBV19 and TRBJ2-1 gives the whole variable domain DGGITQSPKYLFRKEGQNVTLSCEQNLNHDAMYWYRQDPGQGLRLIYYSQIVNDFQKGDIAEGYSVSREKKESFPLTVTSAQKNPTAFYLCASSIRGGYNEQFFGPGTRLTVL.

In its sample, this clone was seen once. The chain has TRBV18 and TRBJ2-3; the D is unclear. The ends were cut back, 1 base at V and 5 bases at J, with 7 bases in the middle. The CDR3 contains 13 residues. Germline CDR1 KGHSH, CDR2 LQKENI. The CDR3 protein is CASSPQGKDTQYF. The CDR3 nucleotides read TGTGCCAGCTCACCACAAGGGAAAGATACGCAGTATTTT.